This is a list of T cell receptor beta chains from one sample in a study of tumor-infiltrating lymphocytes in primary liver carcinoma. TCRdb re-derived calls from the multiplex PCR reads in MiXCR, one entry per CDR3 protein. The sample records about 200,000 distinct CDR3 sequences, around three fifths being singletons. The sample was peripheral blood. The source of these receptors is a woman between 55 and 75 years old with primary liver carcinoma and hepatitis B virus infection. Both conserved end residues are part of each CDR3. D genes are given only for firm matches. The size entry is marked missing in some rows and otherwise reads once, few, many or a size class.

cdr3_nt cdr3_aa clone_size j_call d_call v_call
TGTGCCAGCAGCCCCTCGTTCGACACGAGTATGAACACTGAAGCTTTCTTT CASSPSFDTSMNTEAFF NA TRBJ1-1 NA TRBV11-2
TGTGTCAGCAGCTCTAGGACAGGAAGAAACACCGGGAAGCTGTTTTTT CVSSSRTGRNTGKLFF NA TRBJ2-2 TRBD1 TRBV5-4
TGCGCCAGCAGCTTAGATCGAAATCAGCCCCAGTATTTT CASSLDRNQPQYF NA TRBJ2-3 NA TRBV11-2
TGTGCCAGCAGCCATGGGACCGGGACTAGCGGGAGAAAGTACGAGCAGTACTTC CASSHGTGTSGRKYEQYF few TRBJ2-7 TRBD2 TRBV6-2/TRBV6-3
TGTGCCAGCAGCCCGACACTAGCGGGCTACGATGAGCAGTTCTTC CASSPTLAGYDEQFF NA TRBJ2-1 TRBD2 TRBV11-2
TGTGCCAGCAGCCGGGCGCCCGAAAGGAGGGGCAGGGATAATCCACCCCTCCACTTT CASSRAPERRGRDNPPLHF NA TRBJ1-6 NA TRBV11-2
TGTGCCAGCAGTTACTCGAGAGGGAACTATGGCTACACCTTC CASSYSRGNYGYTF many TRBJ1-2 NA TRBV6-2/TRBV6-3
TGTGCCAGCAGCCAGAGTGTGGACGTTGGGGATAATCGACCCCTCCAATTT CASSQSVDVGDNRPLQF NA TRBJ1-6 NA TRBV6-5
TGTGCCAGCAGTTGGGTTGGACTAGCGGGAGCCAGGGAGCTGTTTTTT CASSWVGLAGARELFF NA TRBJ2-2 TRBD2 TRBV6-5
TGTGCCAGCGGCACAACAGGGGAAAGCGACGAGCAGTACTTC CASGTTGESDEQYF once TRBJ2-7 TRBD1 TRBV28
TGTGCCAGCAGTTTGGGCACAGGGGGACTCACAGATACGCAGTATTTT CASSLGTGGLTDTQYF few TRBJ2-3 TRBD1 TRBV28
TGTGCCAGCAGCAAAGAGGACAGGGGGGGAAACACCATATATTTT CASSKEDRGGNTIYF few TRBJ1-3 NA TRBV21-1
TGCGCCAGCAGCCCAGGACTCGTCCACGAGCAGTACTTC CASSPGLVHEQYF few TRBJ2-7 NA TRBV5-1
TGTGCCAGCAGTTCCCCGGACTACTCCTACGAGCAGTACTTC CASSSPDYSYEQYF few TRBJ2-7 NA TRBV28
TGCGCCAGCAGCCTCGGCGGGGGTGGCTACGAGCAGTACTTC CASSLGGGGYEQYF many TRBJ2-7 TRBD2 TRBV10-2
TGTGCCAGCAGTTACTCTTCAGTTAGCTACGCGGCCCCCGTAATAGGTTGTGGTTACACCTTC CASSYSSVSYAAPVIGCGYTF NA TRBJ1-2 NA TRBV6-5
TGTGCCTGCAGTTACTCGAGGGGCGCTGGAAACACCATATATTTT CACSYSRGAGNTIYF few TRBJ1-3 NA TRBV6-5
TGTGCCAGCAGCCCCCCCTCCGGGACTAGGTTCGATGAGCAGTTCTTC CASSPPSGTRFDEQFF NA TRBJ2-1 TRBD2 TRBV7-9
TGTGCCAGCAGCGTTGTGACGGGACCGGTGGGGGATACGCAGTATTTT CASSVVTGPVGDTQYF NA TRBJ2-3 NA TRBV13